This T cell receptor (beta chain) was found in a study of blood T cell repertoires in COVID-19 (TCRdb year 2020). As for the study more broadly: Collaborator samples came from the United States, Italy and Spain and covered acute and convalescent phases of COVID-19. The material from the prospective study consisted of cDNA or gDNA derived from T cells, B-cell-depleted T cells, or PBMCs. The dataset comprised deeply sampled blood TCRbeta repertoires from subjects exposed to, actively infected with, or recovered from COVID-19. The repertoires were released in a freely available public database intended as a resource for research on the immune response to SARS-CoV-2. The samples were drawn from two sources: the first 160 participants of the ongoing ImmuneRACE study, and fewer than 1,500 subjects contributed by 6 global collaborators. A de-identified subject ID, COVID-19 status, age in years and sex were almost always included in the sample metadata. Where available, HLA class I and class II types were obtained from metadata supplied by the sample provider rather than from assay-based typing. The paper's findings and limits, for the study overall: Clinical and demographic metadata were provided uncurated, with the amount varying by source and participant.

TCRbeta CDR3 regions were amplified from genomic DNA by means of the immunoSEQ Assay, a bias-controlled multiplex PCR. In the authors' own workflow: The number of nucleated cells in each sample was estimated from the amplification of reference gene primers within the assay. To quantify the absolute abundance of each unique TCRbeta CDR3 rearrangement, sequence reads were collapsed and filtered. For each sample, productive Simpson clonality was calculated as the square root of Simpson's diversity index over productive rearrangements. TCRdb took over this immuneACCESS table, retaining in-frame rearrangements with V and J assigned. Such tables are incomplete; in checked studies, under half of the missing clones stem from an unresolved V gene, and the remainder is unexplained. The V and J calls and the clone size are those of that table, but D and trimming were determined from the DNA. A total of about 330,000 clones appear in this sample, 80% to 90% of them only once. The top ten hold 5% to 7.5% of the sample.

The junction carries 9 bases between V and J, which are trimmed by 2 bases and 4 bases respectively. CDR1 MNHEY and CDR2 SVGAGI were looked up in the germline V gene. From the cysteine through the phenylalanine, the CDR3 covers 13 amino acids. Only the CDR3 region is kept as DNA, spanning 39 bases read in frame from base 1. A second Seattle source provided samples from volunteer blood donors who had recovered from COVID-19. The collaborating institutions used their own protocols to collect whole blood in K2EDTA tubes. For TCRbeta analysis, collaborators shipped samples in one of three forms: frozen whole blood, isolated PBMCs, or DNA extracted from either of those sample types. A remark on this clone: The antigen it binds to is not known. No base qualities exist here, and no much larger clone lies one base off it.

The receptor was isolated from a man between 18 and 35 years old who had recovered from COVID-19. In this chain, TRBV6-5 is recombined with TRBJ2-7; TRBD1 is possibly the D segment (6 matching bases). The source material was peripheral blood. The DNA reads TGTGCCAGCAGTTACGGGACAAATTACGAGCAGTACTTC. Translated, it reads CASSYGTNYEQYF.